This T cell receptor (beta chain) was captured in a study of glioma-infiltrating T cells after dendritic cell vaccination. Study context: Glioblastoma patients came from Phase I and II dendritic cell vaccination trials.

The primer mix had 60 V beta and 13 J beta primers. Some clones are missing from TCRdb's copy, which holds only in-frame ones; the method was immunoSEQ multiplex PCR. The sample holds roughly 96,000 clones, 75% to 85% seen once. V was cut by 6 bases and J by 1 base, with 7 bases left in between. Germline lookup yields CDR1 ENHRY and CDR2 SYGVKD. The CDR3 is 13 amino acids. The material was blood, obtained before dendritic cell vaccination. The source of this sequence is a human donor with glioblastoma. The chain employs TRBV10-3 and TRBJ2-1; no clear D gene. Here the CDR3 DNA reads TGTGCCATCAGATCTAGTTCCTACAATGAGCAGTTCTTC. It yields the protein CAIRSSSYNEQFF.